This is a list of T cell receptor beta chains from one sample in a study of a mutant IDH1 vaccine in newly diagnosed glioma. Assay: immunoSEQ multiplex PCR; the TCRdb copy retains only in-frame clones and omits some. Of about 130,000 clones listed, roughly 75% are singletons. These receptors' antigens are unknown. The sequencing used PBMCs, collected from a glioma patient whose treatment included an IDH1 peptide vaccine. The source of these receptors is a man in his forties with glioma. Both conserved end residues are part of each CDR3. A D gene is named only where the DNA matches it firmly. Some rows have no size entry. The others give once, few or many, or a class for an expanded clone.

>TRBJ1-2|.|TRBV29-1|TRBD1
TGCAGCGCCTTGGAGGGGGCTGTATATGGCTACACCTTC
CSALEGAVYGYTF
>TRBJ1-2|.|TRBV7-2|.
TGTGCCAGCAGCCCCGAAGGTGGGGATTATGGCTACACCTTC
CASSPEGGDYGYTF
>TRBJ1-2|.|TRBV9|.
TGTGCCAGCAGCGTAAACATGGGCTTAAACTATGGCTACACCTTC
CASSVNMGLNYGYTF
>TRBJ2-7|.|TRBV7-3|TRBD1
TGTGCCAGCAGCTTACTCGAGACAGGGGGGAAGCAGTACTTC
CASSLLETGGKQYF
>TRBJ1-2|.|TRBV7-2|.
TGTGCCAGCAGCTTACAGGAAGGGTATGGCTACACCTTC
CASSLQEGYGYTF
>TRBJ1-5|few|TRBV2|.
TGTGCCAGCAGTGAAGGGACAGCAGGGATCCAGCCCCAGCATTTT
CASSEGTAGIQPQHF
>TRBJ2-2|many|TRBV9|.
TGTGCCAGCAGTGGGCCGAATAGGGCCGGGGAGCTGTTTTTT
CASSGPNRAGELFF
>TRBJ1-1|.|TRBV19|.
TGTGCCAGTAGTATCTATGAGGGTGTGAACACTGAAGCTTTCTTT
CASSIYEGVNTEAFF
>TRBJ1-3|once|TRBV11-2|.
TGTGCCAGCAGCTTAGGGTGGGCCCCTGGAAACACCATATATTTT
CASSLGWAPGNTIYF
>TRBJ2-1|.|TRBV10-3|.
TGTGCCATCATGGCGGGGAACTACAATGAGCAGTTCTTC
CAIMAGNYNEQFF
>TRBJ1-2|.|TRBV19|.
TGTGCCAGTACCATACCTGGGGACGTCTATGGCTACACCTTC
CASTIPGDVYGYTF
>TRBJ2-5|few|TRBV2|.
TGTGCCAGCAGTGAACTTACGCGGGGTGACCAAGAGACCCAGTACTTC
CASSELTRGDQETQYF
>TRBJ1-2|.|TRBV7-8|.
TGTGCCGGCAGCAGTGACACTTACTATGGCTACACCTTC
CAGSSDTYYGYTF
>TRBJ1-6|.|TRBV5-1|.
TGCGCCAGCGGAGGGGGGGTGAATTCACCCCTCCACTTT
CASGGGVNSPLHF
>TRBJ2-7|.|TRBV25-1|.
TGTGCCAGCAGCGAGCTGAACCTGGAGCAGTACTTC
CASSELNLEQYF
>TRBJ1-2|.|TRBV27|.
TGTGCCAGCAGCCCCTGGCGAGAAGGGGCGGGCTACACCTTC
CASSPWREGAGYTF
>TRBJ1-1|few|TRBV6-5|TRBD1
TGTGCCAGCACCCAGGGGGGGGAAGCTTTCTTT
CASTQGGEAFF
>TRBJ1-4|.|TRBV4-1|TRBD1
TGCGCCAGCAGCCCACCTCACCCGGGACAGGGTCGTGAAAAACTGTTTTTT
CASSPPHPGQGREKLFF
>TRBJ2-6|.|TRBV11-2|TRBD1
TGTGCCAGCAGCTTAGTCTGGACAGGGTACTCTGGGGCCAACGTCCTGACTTTC
CASSLVWTGYSGANVLTF
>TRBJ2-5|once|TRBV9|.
TGTGCCAGCAGCGCCCGCGGGACTGCCGGGCCCCAAGAGACCCAGTACTTC
CASSARGTAGPQETQYF
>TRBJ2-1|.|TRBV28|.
TGTGCCAGCAGTTTACCGGGACTCGCGCAGTTCTTC
CASSLPGLAQFF
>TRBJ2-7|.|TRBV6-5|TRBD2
TGTGCCAGCAGCCCCGGACTAGCGGGCACCTACGAGCAGTACTTC
CASSPGLAGTYEQYF
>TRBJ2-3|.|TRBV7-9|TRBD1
TGTGCCAGCAGCTTAGGGGACAGGGGATCGGATACGCAGTATTTT
CASSLGDRGSDTQYF
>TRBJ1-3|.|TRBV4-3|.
TGCGCCAGCAGTCCAAGGCTAGGGGATATCTCTGGAAACACCATATATTTT
CASSPRLGDISGNTIYF
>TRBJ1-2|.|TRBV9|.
TGTGCCAGCAGCGTAGGGGGACAAGGGAACTATGGCTACACCTTC
CASSVGGQGNYGYTF
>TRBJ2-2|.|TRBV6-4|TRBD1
TGTGCCAGCAGTGGCTCGACAGGGGCCACCGGGGAGCTGTTTTTT
CASSGSTGATGELFF
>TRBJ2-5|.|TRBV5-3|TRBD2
TGTGCCAGAAGCCCGGGGGGGCGGGAGACCCAGTACTTC
CARSPGGRETQYF
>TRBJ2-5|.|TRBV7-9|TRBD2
TGTGCCAGCAGCCTTTACCACGCTAGCGGGAGAAGAGAGACCCAGTACTTC
CASSLYHASGRRETQYF
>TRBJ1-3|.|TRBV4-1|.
TGCGCCAGCAGCCAACTACGCACTGGAAGCACCATATATTTT
CASSQLRTGSTIYF
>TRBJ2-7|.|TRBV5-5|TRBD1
TGTGCCAGCACCTCACGAATAGACAGGGTGAACTACGAGCAGTACTTC
CASTSRIDRVNYEQYF
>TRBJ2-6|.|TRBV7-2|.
TGTGCCAGCAGCTTAGCGTTGGGGCAGGCTGGCGTCCTGACTTTC
CASSLALGQAGVLTF
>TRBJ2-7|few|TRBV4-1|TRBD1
TGCGCCAGCAGCCAAGAGGGACAGGGCAGCCACGAGCAGTACTTC
CASSQEGQGSHEQYF
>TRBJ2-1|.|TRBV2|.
TGTGCCAGCGTAAGGGGCTTGTCAGCGAGGGAGCAGTTCTTC
CASVRGLSAREQFF
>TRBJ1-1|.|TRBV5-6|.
TGTGCCAGCAGCTTGAGGACTGAAGCTTTCTTT
CASSLRTEAFF
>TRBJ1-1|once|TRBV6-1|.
TGTGCCAGCAGTGTATTGGGGTTGGTGAACACTGAAGCTTTCTTT
CASSVLGLVNTEAFF
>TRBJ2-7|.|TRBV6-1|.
TGTGCCAGCATTCGGGACTTAGGGTTATCCGAGCAGTACTTC
CASIRDLGLSEQYF
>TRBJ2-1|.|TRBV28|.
TGTGCCAGCAGTTTATCCCCCTTCCCGGAGGAGTTCTTC
CASSLSPFPEEFF
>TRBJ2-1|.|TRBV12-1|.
TGTGCCAGCAGCTTTGGCACGGGGGGGCCCCCCCATGAGCAGTTCTTC
CASSFGTGGPPHEQFF
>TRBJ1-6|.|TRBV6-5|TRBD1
TGTGCCAGCAGTTACTCGGGCCGGACAGGCAATTCACCCCTCCACTTT
CASSYSGRTGNSPLHF
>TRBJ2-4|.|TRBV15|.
TGTGCCACCAGCATATCCGGGAATCCCAAAAACATTCAGTACTTC
CATSISGNPKNIQYF
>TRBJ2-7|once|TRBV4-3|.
TGCGCCAGCAGCCAAGACTCGACGGGGTTAGGCGAGCAGTACTTC
CASSQDSTGLGEQYF
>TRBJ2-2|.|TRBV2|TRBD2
TGTGCCAGCCGGTCTAGCGGGGGGTTTGCCGGGGAGCTGTTTTTT
CASRSSGGFAGELFF
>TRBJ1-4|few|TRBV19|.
TGTGCCAGTAGTAATTCTTGGACAGACGGGGATGAAAAACTGTTTTTT
CASSNSWTDGDEKLFF
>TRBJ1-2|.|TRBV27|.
TGTGCCAGCAGTTTCCACATGGACGCGGAATATGGCTACACCTTC
CASSFHMDAEYGYTF
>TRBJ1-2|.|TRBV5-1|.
TGCGCCAGCAGCTATCCCGGGGGGCTTGGCTACACCTTC
CASSYPGGLGYTF
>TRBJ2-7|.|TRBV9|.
TGTGCCAGCAGCGTAGGTCCTCTGGGCTACGAGCAGTACTTC
CASSVGPLGYEQYF
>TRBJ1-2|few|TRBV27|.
TGTGGCGTGGGGAACTATGGCTACACCTTC
CGVGNYGYTF
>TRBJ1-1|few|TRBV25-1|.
TGTGCCAGCAGTGAATATTTCCGGACTGAAGCTTTCTTT
CASSEYFRTEAFF
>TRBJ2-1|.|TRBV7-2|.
TGTGCCAGCACCTTTTCGAGGGTGGTAACCGAGCAGTTCTTC
CASTFSRVVTEQFF
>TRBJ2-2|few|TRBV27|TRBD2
TGTGCCAGCAGCGGGAGGAGCACCGGGGAGCTGTTTTTT
CASSGRSTGELFF
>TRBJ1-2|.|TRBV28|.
TGTGCCAGCAGTTCAAACAGGGACCTCTATGGCTACACCTTC
CASSSNRDLYGYTF
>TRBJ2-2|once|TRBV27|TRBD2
TGTGCCAGCAGACCTCAGGGGGTAGCGGGGGCCTTAAATGGGGAGCTGTTTTTT
CASRPQGVAGALNGELFF
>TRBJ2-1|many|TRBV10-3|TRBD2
TGTGCCATCAGTGCCGGGGGGGGAGGTGAGCAGTTCTTC
CAISAGGGGEQFF
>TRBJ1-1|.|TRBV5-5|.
TGTGCCAGCAGCTTGACTGTGAACAGGGTGAACACTGAAGCTTTCTTT
CASSLTVNRVNTEAFF
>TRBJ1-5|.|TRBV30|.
TGTGCCTGGAGCAGGAATCCCATCGCGGGTCAGCCCCAGCATTTT
CAWSRNPIAGQPQHF
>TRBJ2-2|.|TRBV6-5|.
TGTGCCAGCAAGCGGAACACCGGGGAGCTGTTTTTT
CASKRNTGELFF
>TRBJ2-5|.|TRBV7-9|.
TGTGCCAGCAGGGCTACGACAGTCCAAGAGACCCAGTACTTC
CASRATTVQETQYF
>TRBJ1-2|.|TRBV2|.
TGTGCCAGCAGTGTAGCCGCCGCCGGCTACACCTTC
CASSVAAAGYTF
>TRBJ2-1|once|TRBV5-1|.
TGCGCCAGCAGCTTTACCCGGGGGCGTCAGGAGCAGTTCTTC
CASSFTRGRQEQFF
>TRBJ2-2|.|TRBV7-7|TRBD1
TGTGCTAGCAGCCGCCGACAGGGCACCGGGGAGCTGTTTTTT
CASSRRQGTGELFF